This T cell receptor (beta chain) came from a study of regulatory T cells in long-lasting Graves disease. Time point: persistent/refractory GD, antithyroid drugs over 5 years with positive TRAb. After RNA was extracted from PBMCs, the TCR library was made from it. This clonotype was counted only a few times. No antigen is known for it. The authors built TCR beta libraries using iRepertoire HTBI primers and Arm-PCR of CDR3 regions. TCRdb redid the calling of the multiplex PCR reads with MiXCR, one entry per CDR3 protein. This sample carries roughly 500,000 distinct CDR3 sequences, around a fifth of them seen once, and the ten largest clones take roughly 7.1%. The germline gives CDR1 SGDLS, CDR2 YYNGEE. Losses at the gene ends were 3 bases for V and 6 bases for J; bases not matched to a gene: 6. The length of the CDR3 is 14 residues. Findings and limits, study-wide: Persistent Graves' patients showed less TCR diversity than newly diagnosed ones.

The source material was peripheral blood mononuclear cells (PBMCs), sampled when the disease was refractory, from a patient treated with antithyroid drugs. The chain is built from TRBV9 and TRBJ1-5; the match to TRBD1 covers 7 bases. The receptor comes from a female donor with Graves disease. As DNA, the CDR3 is TGTGCCAGCAGCGGGCGACAGGGCGTTCAGCCCCAGCATTTT. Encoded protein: CASSGRQGVQPQHF. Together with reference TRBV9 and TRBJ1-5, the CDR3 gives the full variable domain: DSGVTQTPKHLITATGQRVTLRCSPRSGDLSVYWYQQSLDQGLQFLIQYYNGEERAKGNILERFSAQQFPDLHSELNLSSLELGDSALYFCASSGRQGVQPQHFGDGTRLSIL.